This T cell receptor (beta chain) originates from a study of CD8 T cells in Susac syndrome. Study-level results: The study recognized that its TCR sequencing and HLA analysis covered a relatively small number of individuals.

The authors reverse transcribed about 0.5 to 1 ug RNA with random hexamers. TCRdb recomputed calls from the immunoSEQ multiplex PCR reads with MiXCR, one row per CDR3 protein. The table shows roughly 190,000 distinct CDR3 sequences, with roughly 95% occurring only once. The germline CDR1 and CDR2 sequences are SNHLY and FYNNEI. Trimming stripped 8 bases from V and 0 bases from J, with 7 bases between. CDR3 length equals 13 residues. As to this clonotype: What it binds is unknown.

V and J are TRBV2 and TRBJ2-2; tentative D call: TRBD1 (6 bases). This sequence originates from a human donor in good health. Sequencing was performed on CD4+ T cells from PBMCs. The CDR3 sequence: CASRDTNTGELFF. The CDR3 region has the DNA TGTGCCAGCCGGGACACGAACACCGGGGAGCTGTTTTTT.